What follows are 22 T cell receptor beta chains derived from one specimen sequenced in a study of cytomegalovirus exposure and HLA in healthy donors (dated by TCRdb to about 2017). Libraries were made using the immunoSEQ multiplex PCR assay. For the multiplex PCR, a mixture combining 60 forward primers for TCR Vbeta segments and 13 reverse primers for TCR Jbeta segments was used. TCRdb holds this immuneACCESS table with in-frame rearrangements only. Some clones are missing; in checked studies, unresolved V genes explain under half, and the rest has no known cause. Here the sample has some 150,000 clones; around 79% occur a single time. Jointly, the top ten make up just under 6.5% of the sample. Sequenced sample: PBMCs. These receptors were taken from a man aged 45-60 years in good health and CMV-seropositive.

The V gene is TRBV25-1, the J gene TRBJ1-4; 11 positions agree with TRBD1. Germline V gene data show CDR1 as MGHDK and CDR2 as SYGVNS. The CDR3 runs 13 residues. Trimming took 7 bases from V and 7 from J; bases not matched to a gene: 2. The CDR3 region has the DNA TGTGCCAGCAAGGACAGGGGGCGTGAAAAACTGTTTTTT. Its protein product is CASKDRGREKLFF.

The gene calls are TRBV13 and TRBJ2-1, with D tentatively TRBD2 (5 bases). With 8 bases removed from V and 0 bases from J, the gap between germline ends came to 14 bases. In germline, CDR1 is PRHDT, CDR2 FYEKMQ (reference sequence). CDR3 length equals 15 residues. The DNA for the CDR3 is TGTGCCAGCTCAAGAAGGACTCGCTCCTACAATGAGCAGTTCTTC. Its protein is CASSRRTRSYNEQFF.

The J gene is TRBJ2-7, the V gene TRBV15; perhaps TRBD2 as D (5 bases). The germline V gene encodes CDR1 LNHNV and CDR2 YYDKDF (reference sequence). This CDR3 is 14 amino acids long. V was trimmed by 0 bases and J by 7 bases, leaving 13 bases between them. In nucleotides, the CDR3 is TGTGCCACCAGCAGAGATTGGGCCAGAGGGGAGCAGTACTTC. It translates to CATSRDWARGEQYF.

The chain employs TRBV7-8 and TRBJ2-3, with 9 bases that match TRBD2. J was trimmed by 0 bases and V by 4 bases; bases with no gene match: 5. The CDR3 loop spans 16 amino acids. CDR1 is SGHVS and CDR2 is FQNEAQ in the germline V gene. The CDR3 nucleotides read TGTGCCAGCAGCTACCCGACTAGCGGTAGCACAGATACGCAGTATTTT. Protein: CASSYPTSGSTDTQYF. Filled out from reference TRBV7-8 and TRBJ2-3, the complete variable domain reads GAGVSQSPRYKVAKRGQDVALRCDPISGHVSLFWYQQALGQGPEFLTYFQNEAQLDKSGLPSDRFFAERPEGSVSTLKIQRTQQEDSAVYLCASSYPTSGSTDTQYFGPGTRLTVL.

This rearrangement joins TRBV5-1 to TRBJ1-1, with D possibly being TRBD1 (6 bases). Germline V CDR1 and CDR2: SGHRS, YFSETQ. The CDR3 extends over 16 amino acids. The V end lost 4 bases, the J end lost 3 bases, and 19 bases lay between the germline ends. The CDR3: CASSKEGQFGDTEAFF. The CDR3 DNA follows: TGCGCCAGCAGCAAGGAAGGACAGTTCGGGGACACTGAAGCTTTCTTT.

The chain uses TRBV6-6 and TRBJ2-3; possibly TRBD1 for D (5 bases). CDR3 length: 15 residues. Germline CDR1 MNHNY, CDR2 SVGAGI (reference sequence). V dropped 4 bases and J dropped 0 bases, with 11 bases sitting between them. CDR3 protein: CASSSSTESTDTQYF. The CDR3 DNA sequence: TGTGCCAGCAGTTCCTCGACAGAAAGCACAGATACGCAGTATTTT.

V usage is TRBV18 and J usage is TRBJ2-6; TRBD1 matches at 12 bases. The CDR3 length is 19 residues. J lost 2 bases, V lost 4 bases, and 9 bases had no gene match. Germline V gene lookup returns CDR1 KGHSH and CDR2 LQKENI. Here the CDR3 DNA reads TGTGCCAGCTCACGGCGGACGGGACAGGGGGCAACTGGGGCCAACGTCCTGACTTTC. This codes for CASSRRTGQGATGANVLTF.

The chain recombines TRBV2 with TRBJ2-1, with 8 bases identical to TRBD1. This CDR3 contains 15 residues. V lost 5 bases, J lost 5 bases, and 8 bases stayed unmatched. Germline V gene lookup returns CDR1 SNHLY and CDR2 FYNNEI. The CDR3 DNA is TGTGCCAGCAGTAAACGACAGGGGACGAACAATGAGCAGTTCTTC. Protein: CASSKRQGTNNEQFF.

V usage is TRBV27 and J usage is TRBJ2-3; a weak D match, TRBD2 (6 bases). The V end was cut by 6 bases, the J end by 0 bases, with 13 bases between. Germline loops: CDR1 MNHEY, CDR2 SMNVEV (reference sequence). There are 15 residues in the CDR3. CDR3 region: CASSSSSGSTDTQYF. The CDR3 DNA follows: TGTGCCAGCAGCTCCAGTAGCGGCAGCACAGATACGCAGTATTTT.

The chain joins TRBV28 to TRBJ1-1; 7 bases are a match to TRBD1. CDR1 and CDR2 from the germline V gene are MDHEN and SYDVKM. CDR3 size: 15 residues. Trimming at V came to 5 bases and at J to 1 base, leaving 7 bases not matched to a gene. The CDR3 DNA follows: TGTGCCAGCAGTGGAGCCGGGACAGCGAACACTGAAGCTTTCTTT. Translated: CASSGAGTANTEAFF.

This chain connects TRBV28 to TRBJ2-5; 8 nucleotides align to TRBD2. The CDR3 has 16 residues. Germline CDR1 MDHEN, CDR2 SYDVKM. V trimming: 1 base; J trimming: 4 bases; junction bases outside the gene matches: 8. CDR3 protein: CASSLLSGRAVETQYF. The DNA for the CDR3 is TGTGCCAGCAGTTTATTATCCGGGAGGGCCGTAGAGACCCAGTACTTC.

The chain couples TRBV19 to TRBJ2-1; 15 bases align to TRBD2. Trimming removed 4 bases from V and 12 bases from J; junction bases left unmatched: 4. Germline-derived CDR1 and CDR2 are LNHDA and SQIVND (reference sequence). The CDR3 is 14 amino acids. The CDR3 coding sequence is TGTGCCAGTAGTAGGACTAGCGGGAGGGAAGGGCAGTTCTTC. Translated: CASSRTSGREGQFF.

This rearrangement joins TRBV2 to TRBJ2-3; tentatively, D is TRBD1 (7 bases). Germline CDR1 is SNHLY and CDR2 is FYNNEI. The CDR3 is 14 amino acids. V was shortened by 6 bases and J by 2 bases, with 12 bases between the two germline ends. Written as DNA, the CDR3 is TGTGCCAGCAGAGCGGAGGGGGCCACAGATACGCAGTATTTT. Amino acid sequence: CASRAEGATDTQYF. The whole variable domain, filled in from reference TRBV2 and TRBJ2-3, reads EPEVTQTPSHQVTQMGQEVILRCVPISNHLYFYWYRQILGQKVEFLVSFYNNEISEKSEIFDDQFSVERPDGSNFTLKIRSTKLEDSAMYFCASRAEGATDTQYFGPGTRLTVL.

In its sample, this clone was seen once. The chain employs TRBV25-1 and TRBJ2-7, with a tentative D call TRBD2 (6 bases). Trimming stripped 4 bases from V and 5 bases from J, with 15 bases between. CDR1 and CDR2 from the germline V gene are MGHDK and SYGVNS. The CDR3 spans 14 residues. The CDR3 DNA sequence: TGTGCCAGCAGTGTCTCCGCGACTAGAAACGAGCAGTACTTC. As protein: CASSVSATRNEQYF.

V gene TRBV5-4 combines with J gene TRBJ2-4; 7 bases are shared with TRBD2. Germline values: CDR1 SGHNT, CDR2 YYREEE (reference sequence). The CDR3 has 16 amino acids. J was trimmed by 0 bases and V by 2 bases; bases with no gene match: 5. In DNA, the CDR3 is TGTGCCAGCAGCTTTGCCAGCGGGGTAGCCAAAAACATTCAGTACTTC. Its protein is CASSFASGVAKNIQYF. Complete variable domain (other parts from reference TRBV5-4 and TRBJ2-4): ETGVTQSPTHLIKTRGQQVTLRCSSQSGHNTVSWYQQALGQGPQFIFQYYREEENGRGNFPPRFSGLQFPNYSSELNVNALELDDSALYLCASSFASGVAKNIQYFGAGTRLSVL.

This clone has a handful of counts. The V call is TRBV5-5, the J call TRBJ1-3, with D maybe TRBD1 (5 bases). Trimming cost V 4 bases and J 1 base, with 15 bases left between them. The CDR3 covers 16 residues. CDR1 and CDR2 from the germline V gene are SGHKS and YYEKEE (reference sequence). CDR3 sequence (DNA): TGTGCCAGCAGCCCTCCTGGGACTGTTTCTGGAAACACCATATATTTT. Amino acid sequence: CASSPPGTVSGNTIYF.

The J gene is TRBJ2-3, the V gene TRBV5-6; D gene uncertain. The V and J ends lost 5 bases and 0 bases respectively, with 10 bases between them. CDR3 size: 14 residues. Germline V gene lookup returns CDR1 SGHDT and CDR2 YYEEEE. CDR3 nucleotide sequence: TGTGCCAGCAGGGTCTCGCTAAGCACAGATACGCAGTATTTT. Its protein is CASRVSLSTDTQYF.

The CDR3: CASSREKGLAELGYEQYF. The CDR3 DNA reads as TGTGCCAGCAGCCGGGAGAAGGGCCTAGCCGAACTCGGCTACGAGCAGTACTTC. The chain carries TRBV5-6 and TRBJ2-7; possible D gene TRBD2, 6 bases. CDR3 length: 18 amino acids. V was pared by 4 bases and J by 3 bases, with 26 bases between. CDR1 is SGHDT, CDR2 YYEEEE, per germline.

This rearrangement joins TRBV20-1 to TRBJ2-7; D not certain. Deletions cut 3 bases from V and 2 bases from J, with 5 bases between. The CDR3 extends over 11 amino acids. Per germline, CDR1 DFQATT and CDR2 SNEGSKA (reference sequence). The CDR3 protein is CSASVTYEQYF. CDR3 nucleotides: TGCAGTGCTAGCGTTACCTACGAGCAGTACTTC.

The chain links TRBV21-1 to TRBJ1-5; the table names TRBD1, a call not compared with the DNA. TRBV21-1 is described as a pseudogene. The CDR3 is 15 amino acids. CDR3 coding DNA: TGTGCCAGCAGCAAAGTAAAACAGGGATGTCAGCCCCGGCATTTT. It specifies CASSKVKQGCQPRHF.

The chain employs TRBV7-9 and TRBJ1-1, with 7 nucleotides matching TRBD1. Germline CDR1 and CDR2: SEHNR and FQNEAQ (reference sequence). Unmatched junction bases numbered 4, after V lost 5 bases and J lost 1 base. The CDR3 is 14 amino acids. CDR3 DNA sequence: TGTGCCAGCAGCGCAGACAGGGAGAACACTGAAGCTTTCTTT. As protein: CASSADRENTEAFF.

The gene calls are TRBV28 and TRBJ1-5; TRBD1 might be the D (5 bases). Trimming left V 6 bases short and J 2 bases short, with 14 bases between. This CDR3 is built from 15 residues. Germline CDR1 is MDHEN and CDR2 is SYDVKM. CDR3 nucleotide sequence: TGTGCCAGCAGCTCCGGGACTAGCCGCAATCAGCCCCAGCATTTT. Protein product: CASSSGTSRNQPQHF.